A selection of T cell receptor beta chains follows, all from one sample in a study of T cells in Graves' hyperthyroidism and ophthalmopathy. A single record per CDR3 protein comes from TCRdb applying MiXCR to the multiplex PCR reads. The sample lists fewer than 450,000 distinct CDR3 sequences, more than 12% occurring once. Specimen: blood. The receptors were sampled from a man aged 50 to 59 with Graves' ophthalmopathy. The CDR3 runs from the conserved cysteine through the conserved F or W. The D gene is left open where the match is weak. Size is omitted from some rows. Given values are once, few, many or a class for expanded clones.

CDR3 length: 13; J gene: TRBJ2-7; V gene: TRBV19; D gene: NA; clone size: NA; CDR3 protein: CASRLSGGNEQYF; CDR3 DNA: TGTGCCAGTAGACTCTCTGGGGGCAACGAGCAGTACTTC
CDR3 length: 14; J gene: TRBJ2-3; V gene: TRBV20-1; D gene: NA; clone size: many; CDR3 protein: CSANPMERTDTQYF; CDR3 DNA: TGCAGTGCTAACCCGATGGAAAGGACAGATACGCAGTATTTT
CDR3 length: 12; J gene: TRBJ2-2; V gene: TRBV30; D gene: NA; clone size: many; CDR3 protein: CAWRLGAGELFF; CDR3 DNA: TGTGCCTGGAGATTGGGTGCCGGGGAGCTGTTTTTT
CDR3 length: 16; J gene: TRBJ1-2; V gene: TRBV30; D gene: TRBD1; clone size: many; CDR3 protein: CAWIPRTGSTANGYTF; CDR3 DNA: TGTGCCTGGATACCCCGGACAGGGAGTACAGCGAATGGCTACACCTTC
CDR3 length: 15; J gene: TRBJ2-3; V gene: TRBV20-1; D gene: NA; clone size: many; CDR3 protein: CSARTPFVGTDTQYF; CDR3 DNA: TGCAGTGCTAGAACCCCATTCGTTGGCACAGATACGCAGTATTTT
CDR3 length: 13; J gene: TRBJ1-5; V gene: TRBV30; D gene: NA; clone size: NA; CDR3 protein: CAWSQGLNQPQHF; CDR3 DNA: TGTGCCTGGAGTCAGGGCCTAAATCAGCCCCAGCATTTT
CDR3 length: 13; J gene: TRBJ2-7; V gene: TRBV20-1; D gene: TRBD2; clone size: many; CDR3 protein: CSGNSGSSYEQYF; CDR3 DNA: TGCAGTGGAAATAGCGGGAGCTCCTACGAGCAGTACTTC
CDR3 length: 15; J gene: TRBJ2-2; V gene: TRBV24-1; D gene: NA; clone size: many; CDR3 protein: CATSDFPDRTGELFF; CDR3 DNA: TGTGCCACCAGTGATTTCCCGGACAGAACCGGGGAGCTGTTTTTT
CDR3 length: 14; J gene: TRBJ1-2; V gene: TRBV3-1; D gene: NA; clone size: few; CDR3 protein: CASSQDLAAPGYTF; CDR3 DNA: TGTGCCAGCAGCCAAGATCTGGCGGCCCCGGGCTACACCTTC
CDR3 length: 13; J gene: TRBJ2-1; V gene: TRBV9; D gene: NA; clone size: NA; CDR3 protein: CASSVEVSNEQFF; CDR3 DNA: TGTGCCAGCAGCGTAGAAGTCTCCAATGAGCAGTTCTTC
CDR3 length: 14; J gene: TRBJ2-1; V gene: TRBV3-1; D gene: NA; clone size: many; CDR3 protein: CASSQVAGLNEQFF; CDR3 DNA: TGTGCCAGCAGCCAAGTTGCAGGGCTCAATGAGCAGTTCTTC
CDR3 length: 15; J gene: TRBJ2-2; V gene: TRBV2; D gene: NA; clone size: many; CDR3 protein: CASSEEGVGTGELFF; CDR3 DNA: TGTGCCAGCAGTGAGGAGGGGGTTGGCACCGGGGAGCTGTTTTTT
CDR3 length: 14; J gene: TRBJ2-1; V gene: TRBV5-1; D gene: TRBD2; clone size: many; CDR3 protein: CASAGTSSANEQFF; CDR3 DNA: TGCGCCAGTGCCGGGACTAGCTCGGCCAATGAGCAGTTCTTC
CDR3 length: 15; J gene: TRBJ2-3; V gene: TRBV24-1; D gene: NA; clone size: many; CDR3 protein: CATSDLGISTDTQYF; CDR3 DNA: TGTGCCACCAGTGATTTGGGGATCAGCACAGATACGCAGTATTTT
CDR3 length: 15; J gene: TRBJ1-5; V gene: TRBV6-9; D gene: NA; clone size: many; CDR3 protein: CASSPGTTCGQPQHF; CDR3 DNA: TGTGCCAGCAGCCCCGGGACAACCTGCGGGCAGCCCCAGCATTTT
CDR3 length: 14; J gene: TRBJ1-1; V gene: TRBV24-1; D gene: NA; clone size: many; CDR3 protein: CATSEAGPYPEAFF; CDR3 DNA: TGTGCCACCAGTGAGGCAGGGCCGTATCCTGAAGCTTTCTTT
CDR3 length: 15; J gene: TRBJ2-7; V gene: TRBV5-4; D gene: TRBD2; clone size: many; CDR3 protein: CASSLSTGLAYEQYF; CDR3 DNA: TGTGCCAGCAGCTTGTCAACGGGACTAGCCTACGAGCAGTACTTC
CDR3 length: 15; J gene: TRBJ2-2; V gene: TRBV7-3; D gene: TRBD1; clone size: NA; CDR3 protein: CASSLNPGGPGELFF; CDR3 DNA: TGTGCCAGCAGCTTAAATCCAGGGGGCCCCGGGGAGCTGTTTTTT
CDR3 length: 17; J gene: TRBJ2-5; V gene: TRBV6-1; D gene: TRBD2; clone size: many; CDR3 protein: CASSTGTSGGAGETQYF; CDR3 DNA: TGTGCCAGCAGTACCGGGACTAGCGGGGGGGCGGGAGAGACCCAGTACTTC
CDR3 length: 14; J gene: TRBJ1-6; V gene: TRBV14; D gene: NA; clone size: few; CDR3 protein: CASSQVGSISPLHF; CDR3 DNA: TGTGCCAGCAGCCAAGTTGGATCGATTTCACCCCTCCACTTT
CDR3 length: 17; J gene: TRBJ2-1; V gene: TRBV11-2; D gene: TRBD2; clone size: many; CDR3 protein: CASSDSRLAGNYNEQFF; CDR3 DNA: TGTGCCAGCAGCGATTCCAGACTAGCGGGGAACTACAATGAGCAGTTCTTC
CDR3 length: 16; J gene: TRBJ2-1; V gene: TRBV20-1; D gene: NA; clone size: many; CDR3 protein: CSAQAARTALYNEQFF; CDR3 DNA: TGCAGTGCTCAAGCCGCCAGAACGGCCCTATACAATGAGCAGTTCTTC
CDR3 length: 14; J gene: TRBJ2-1; V gene: TRBV20-1; D gene: NA; clone size: few; CDR3 protein: CSARHLANYNEQFF; CDR3 DNA: TGCAGTGCTAGACACCTTGCTAACTACAATGAGCAGTTCTTC
CDR3 length: 18; J gene: TRBJ2-2; V gene: TRBV2; D gene: TRBD2; clone size: many; CDR3 protein: CASSRNLLAGGPGGELFF; CDR3 DNA: TGTGCCAGCAGTCGGAACCTACTAGCGGGAGGGCCTGGCGGGGAGCTGTTTTTT
CDR3 length: 12; J gene: TRBJ1-1; V gene: TRBV20-1; D gene: NA; clone size: many; CDR3 protein: CRALSGNTEAFF; CDR3 DNA: TGCAGAGCACTATCAGGAAACACTGAAGCTTTCTTT
CDR3 length: 13; J gene: TRBJ2-7; V gene: TRBV20-1; D gene: NA; clone size: many; CDR3 protein: CSARSQQTYEQYF; CDR3 DNA: TGCAGTGCTAGATCCCAACAGACCTACGAGCAGTACTTC
CDR3 length: 16; J gene: TRBJ1-2; V gene: TRBV10-3; D gene: NA; clone size: few; CDR3 protein: CAISASVARTNYGYTF; CDR3 DNA: TGTGCCATCAGTGCTTCAGTCGCGAGGACTAACTATGGCTACACCTTC
CDR3 length: 12; J gene: TRBJ2-7; V gene: TRBV24-1; D gene: NA; clone size: many; CDR3 protein: CATSDDYYEQYF; CDR3 DNA: TGTGCCACCAGTGACGACTACTACGAGCAGTACTTC
CDR3 length: 14; J gene: TRBJ2-4; V gene: TRBV10-2; D gene: TRBD2; clone size: few; CDR3 protein: CASSESLGLGIQYF; CDR3 DNA: TGCGCCAGCAGTGAGTCGCTTGGACTAGGCATTCAGTACTTC
CDR3 length: 13; J gene: TRBJ1-1; V gene: TRBV20-1; D gene: NA; clone size: many; CDR3 protein: CSAEDSLNTEAFF; CDR3 DNA: TGCAGTGCTGAGGACAGTCTAAACACTGAAGCTTTCTTT
CDR3 length: 15; J gene: TRBJ2-4; V gene: TRBV12-3/TRBV12-4; D gene: NA; clone size: NA; CDR3 protein: CASSLGQARWNIQYF; CDR3 DNA: TGTGCCAGCAGTTTAGGACAGGCCCGTTGGAACATTCAGTACTTC
CDR3 length: 14; J gene: TRBJ2-2; V gene: TRBV6-6; D gene: NA; clone size: many; CDR3 protein: CASSYSFGGGELFF; CDR3 DNA: TGTGCCAGCAGTTACTCGTTCGGGGGCGGGGAGCTGTTTTTT
CDR3 length: 11; J gene: TRBJ2-1; V gene: TRBV20-1; D gene: NA; clone size: many; CDR3 protein: CSARRRNEQFF; CDR3 DNA: TGCAGTGCTAGACGCCGCAATGAGCAGTTCTTC
CDR3 length: 17; J gene: TRBJ2-2; V gene: TRBV15; D gene: NA; clone size: few; CDR3 protein: CATSRDKGTGFGGELFF; CDR3 DNA: TGTGCCACCAGCAGAGATAAGGGAACAGGATTCGGCGGGGAGCTGTTTTTT
CDR3 length: 17; J gene: TRBJ2-2; V gene: TRBV5-1; D gene: TRBD1; clone size: many; CDR3 protein: CASSLPPDRGITGELFF; CDR3 DNA: TGCGCCAGCAGCTTGCCGCCCGACAGGGGGATCACCGGGGAGCTGTTTTTT
CDR3 length: 12; J gene: TRBJ2-1; V gene: TRBV28; D gene: NA; clone size: NA; CDR3 protein: CASSKRANEQFF; CDR3 DNA: TGTGCCAGCTCCAAAAGGGCCAATGAGCAGTTCTTC
CDR3 length: 15; J gene: TRBJ2-1; V gene: TRBV27; D gene: TRBD2; clone size: few; CDR3 protein: CASKPRLAGGNEQFF; CDR3 DNA: TGTGCCAGCAAGCCTCGACTAGCGGGAGGCAATGAGCAGTTCTTC
CDR3 length: 14; J gene: TRBJ2-5; V gene: TRBV5-5; D gene: TRBD2; clone size: NA; CDR3 protein: CASSGTSDQETQYF; CDR3 DNA: TGTGCCAGCAGCGGGACTAGCGACCAAGAGACCCAGTACTTC
CDR3 length: 16; J gene: TRBJ1-6; V gene: TRBV6-1; D gene: NA; clone size: few; CDR3 protein: CASSEDEEGYGSPLHF; CDR3 DNA: TGTGCCAGCAGTGAAGACGAGGAGGGGTACGGTTCACCCCTCCACTTT
CDR3 length: 15; J gene: TRBJ1-5; V gene: TRBV5-5; D gene: NA; clone size: NA; CDR3 protein: CASSPGVGSNQPQHF; CDR3 DNA: TGTGCCAGCAGCCCAGGGGTTGGGAGCAATCAGCCCCAGCATTTT
CDR3 length: 17; J gene: TRBJ2-3; V gene: TRBV7-6; D gene: NA; clone size: many; CDR3 protein: CASSFLLSGASTDTQYF; CDR3 DNA: TGTGCCAGCAGCTTCCTACTTAGCGGTGCTAGCACAGATACGCAGTATTTT
CDR3 length: 13; J gene: TRBJ1-2; V gene: TRBV6-5; D gene: NA; clone size: many; CDR3 protein: CASSYSRDNGYTF; CDR3 DNA: TGTGCCAGCAGTTACTCCCGGGATAATGGCTACACCTTC
CDR3 length: 14; J gene: TRBJ2-3; V gene: TRBV6-1; D gene: NA; clone size: few; CDR3 protein: CASFLRGITDTQYF; CDR3 DNA: TGTGCCAGTTTTCTGCGCGGCATCACAGATACGCAGTATTTT
CDR3 length: 13; J gene: TRBJ2-7; V gene: TRBV20-1; D gene: NA; clone size: many; CDR3 protein: CSARDRVGAEQYF; CDR3 DNA: TGCAGTGCTAGAGATAGGGTGGGGGCCGAGCAGTACTTC
CDR3 length: 12; J gene: TRBJ2-1; V gene: TRBV20-1; D gene: TRBD2; clone size: NA; CDR3 protein: CSARESSGGVFF; CDR3 DNA: TGCAGTGCTAGAGAGTCTAGCGGGGGGGTGTTCTTC
CDR3 length: 14; J gene: TRBJ2-2; V gene: TRBV3-1; D gene: TRBD1; clone size: many; CDR3 protein: CASSPGQGFGELFF; CDR3 DNA: TGTGCCAGCAGCCCAGGACAGGGGTTCGGGGAGCTGTTTTTT
CDR3 length: 22; J gene: TRBJ2-1; V gene: TRBV5-1; D gene: TRBD2; clone size: NA; CDR3 protein: CASSHLTTQGVAGGNLPNEQFF; CDR3 DNA: TGCGCCAGCAGCCACCTAACAACACAGGGGGTAGCGGGGGGGAATCTTCCCAATGAGCAGTTCTTC
CDR3 length: 13; J gene: TRBJ2-7; V gene: TRBV5-5; D gene: NA; clone size: many; CDR3 protein: CASSPSPSDEQYF; CDR3 DNA: TGTGCCAGCAGCCCATCCCCTAGCGACGAGCAGTACTTC
CDR3 length: 12; J gene: TRBJ2-1; V gene: TRBV20-1; D gene: NA; clone size: NA; CDR3 protein: CSAPILGNEQFF; CDR3 DNA: TGCAGTGCTCCCATTTTAGGGAATGAGCAGTTCTTC
CDR3 length: 14; J gene: TRBJ2-7; V gene: TRBV6-1; D gene: NA; clone size: many; CDR3 protein: CASRATQSHYEQYF; CDR3 DNA: TGTGCCAGCAGGGCGACACAGTCCCACTACGAGCAGTACTTC
CDR3 length: 13; J gene: TRBJ1-1; V gene: TRBV29-1; D gene: TRBD1; clone size: NA; CDR3 protein: CSGGNRGYTEAFF; CDR3 DNA: TGCAGCGGGGGAAACAGGGGATACACTGAAGCTTTCTTT